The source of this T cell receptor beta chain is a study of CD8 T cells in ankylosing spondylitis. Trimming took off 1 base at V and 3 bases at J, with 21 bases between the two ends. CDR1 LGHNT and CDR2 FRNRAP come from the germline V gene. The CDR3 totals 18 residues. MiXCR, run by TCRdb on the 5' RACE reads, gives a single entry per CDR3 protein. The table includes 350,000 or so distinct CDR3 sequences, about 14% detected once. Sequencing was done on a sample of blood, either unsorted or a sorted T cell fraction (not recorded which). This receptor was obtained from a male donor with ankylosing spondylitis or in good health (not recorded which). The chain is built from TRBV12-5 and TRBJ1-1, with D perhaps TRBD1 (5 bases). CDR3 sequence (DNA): TGTGCTAGTGGTTTGGCCCTACGGGCTTCAGGGAAGGACACTGAAGCTTTCTTT. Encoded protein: CASGLALRASGKDTEAFF.